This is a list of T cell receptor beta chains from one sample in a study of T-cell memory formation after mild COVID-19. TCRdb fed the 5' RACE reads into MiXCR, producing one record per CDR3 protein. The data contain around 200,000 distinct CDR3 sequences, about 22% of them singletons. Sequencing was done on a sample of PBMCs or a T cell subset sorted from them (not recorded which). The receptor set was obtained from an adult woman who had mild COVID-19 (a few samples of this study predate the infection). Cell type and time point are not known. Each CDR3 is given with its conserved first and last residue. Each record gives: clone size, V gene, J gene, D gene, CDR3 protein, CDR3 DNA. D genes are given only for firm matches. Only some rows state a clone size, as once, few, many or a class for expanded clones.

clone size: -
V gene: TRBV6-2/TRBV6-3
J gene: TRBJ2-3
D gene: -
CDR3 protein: CASSYLRGRLVDGTQYF
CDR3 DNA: TGTGCCAGCAGTTACTTACGAGGACGCCTCGTTGACGGTACGCAGTATTTT

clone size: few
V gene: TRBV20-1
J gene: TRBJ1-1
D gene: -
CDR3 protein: CSARDHRANTEAFF
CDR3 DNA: TGCAGTGCTAGAGATCACCGGGCGAACACTGAAGCTTTCTTT

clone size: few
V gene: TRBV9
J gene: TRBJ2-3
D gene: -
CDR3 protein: CASSALSRPGADTQYF
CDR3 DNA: TGTGCCAGCAGCGCCCTTTCGCGGCCGGGCGCAGATACGCAGTATTTT

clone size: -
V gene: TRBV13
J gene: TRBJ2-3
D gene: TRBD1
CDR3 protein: CASSLRGLTDTQYF
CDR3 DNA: TGTGCCAGCAGCCTCAGGGGGCTCACAGATACGCAGTATTTT

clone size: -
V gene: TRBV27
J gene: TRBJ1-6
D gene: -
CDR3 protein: CASTRGQTYNSPLHF
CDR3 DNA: TGTGCCAGCACCCGGGGGCAGACATATAATTCACCCCTCCACTTT

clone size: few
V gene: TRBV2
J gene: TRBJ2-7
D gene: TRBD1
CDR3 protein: CASSTPTAGTGTAYEQYF
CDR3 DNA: TGTGCCAGCAGTACACCCACTGCCGGGACAGGTACTGCCTACGAGCAGTACTTC

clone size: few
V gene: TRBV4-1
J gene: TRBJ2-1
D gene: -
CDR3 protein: CASSQDDSISNEQFF
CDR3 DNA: TGCGCCAGCAGTCAAGACGATTCGATCTCGAATGAGCAGTTCTTC

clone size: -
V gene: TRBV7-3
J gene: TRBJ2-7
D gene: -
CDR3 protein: CASSLGDTYEQYF
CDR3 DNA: TGTGCCAGCAGCTTAGGGGATACCTACGAGCAGTACTTC

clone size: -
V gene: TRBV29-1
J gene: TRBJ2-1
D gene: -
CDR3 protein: CSVELEVLSYNEQFF
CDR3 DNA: TGCAGCGTTGAACTGGAGGTTTTATCCTACAATGAGCAGTTCTTC

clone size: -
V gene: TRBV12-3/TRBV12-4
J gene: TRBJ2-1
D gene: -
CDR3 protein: CASSLVGESSYNEQFF
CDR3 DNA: TGTGCCAGCAGTTTAGTGGGGGAGAGCTCCTACAATGAGCAGTTCTTC

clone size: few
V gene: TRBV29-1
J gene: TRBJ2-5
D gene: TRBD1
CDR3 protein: CSAPGTAQETQYF
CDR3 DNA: TGCAGCGCACCAGGGACAGCTCAAGAGACCCAGTACTTC

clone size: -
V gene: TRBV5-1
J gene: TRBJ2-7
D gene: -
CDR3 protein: CASSLALGYEQYF
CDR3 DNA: TGCGCCAGCAGCTTGGCCTTAGGGTACGAGCAGTACTTC

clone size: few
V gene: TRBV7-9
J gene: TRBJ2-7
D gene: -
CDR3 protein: CASSLSREVEQYF
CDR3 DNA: TGTGCCAGCAGCTTAAGCAGGGAGGTCGAGCAGTACTTC

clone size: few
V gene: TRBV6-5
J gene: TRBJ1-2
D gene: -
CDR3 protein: CASKFGGPGDYGYTF
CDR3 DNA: TGTGCCAGCAAATTCGGGGGACCGGGAGATTATGGCTACACCTTC

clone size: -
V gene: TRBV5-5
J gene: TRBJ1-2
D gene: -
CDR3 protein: CASSLVFGGDYGYTF
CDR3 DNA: TGTGCCAGCAGCTTGGTTTTTGGAGGAGACTATGGCTACACCTTC

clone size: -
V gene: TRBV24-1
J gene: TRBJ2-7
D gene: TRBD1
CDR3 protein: CATRGSSTGNHEQYF
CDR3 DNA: TGTGCCACCAGGGGAAGCTCGACAGGGAACCACGAGCAGTACTTC

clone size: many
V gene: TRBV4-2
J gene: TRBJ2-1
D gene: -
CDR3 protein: CASSQEMTASYNEQFF
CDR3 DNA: TGTGCCAGCAGCCAAGAGATGACTGCCTCCTACAATGAGCAGTTCTTC

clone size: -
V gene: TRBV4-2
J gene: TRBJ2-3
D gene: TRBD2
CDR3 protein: CASSGEGQTDTQYF
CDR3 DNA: TGTGCCAGCAGCGGGGAGGGCCAAACAGATACGCAGTATTTT

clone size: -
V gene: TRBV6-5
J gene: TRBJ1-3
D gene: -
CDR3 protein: CATRRRDNLGNTIYF
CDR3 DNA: TGTGCCACCCGGAGGCGGGACAATCTCGGAAACACCATATATTTT

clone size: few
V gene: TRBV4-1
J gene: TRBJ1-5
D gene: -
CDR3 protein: CASSRNLVGQPQHF
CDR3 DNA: TGCGCCAGCAGCCGCAATTTGGTAGGACAGCCCCAGCATTTT

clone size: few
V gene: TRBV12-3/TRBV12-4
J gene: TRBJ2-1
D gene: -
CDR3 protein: CASSPDTDEQFF
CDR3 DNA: TGTGCCAGCAGCCCAGACACCGATGAGCAGTTCTTC

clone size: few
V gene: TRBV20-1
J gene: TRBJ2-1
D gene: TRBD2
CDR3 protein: CSARGDSGRAPEQFF
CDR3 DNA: TGCAGTGCTAGAGGGGATAGCGGGAGGGCCCCTGAGCAGTTCTTC

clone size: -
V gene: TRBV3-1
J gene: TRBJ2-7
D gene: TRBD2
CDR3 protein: CASSQLSGGRYEQYF
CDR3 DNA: TGTGCCAGCAGCCAGCTTAGCGGGGGACGTTACGAGCAGTACTTC

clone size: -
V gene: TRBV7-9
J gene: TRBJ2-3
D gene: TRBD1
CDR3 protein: CASSSDREQGDTQYF
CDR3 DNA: TGTGCCAGCAGCTCCGACAGGGAACAGGGAGATACGCAGTATTTT

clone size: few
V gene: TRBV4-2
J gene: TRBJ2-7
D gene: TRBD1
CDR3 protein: CASSQTGVREQYF
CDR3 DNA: TGTGCCAGCAGCCAGACAGGGGTGAGGGAGCAGTACTTC

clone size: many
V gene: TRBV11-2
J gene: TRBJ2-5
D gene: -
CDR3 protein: CASSFGGETQYF
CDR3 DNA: TGTGCCAGCAGCTTCGGGGGAGAGACCCAGTACTTC

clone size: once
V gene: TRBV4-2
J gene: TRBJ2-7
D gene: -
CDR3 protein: CASSQEVGYSYEQYF
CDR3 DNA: TGTGCCAGCAGCCAAGAAGTCGGTTACTCCTACGAGCAGTACTTC